The clone carrying this T cell receptor (beta chain) was detected many times. Unique molecular identifiers were used to barcode this TCRbeta library. TCRdb ran MiXCR on the PCR reads and lists one entry per CDR3 protein. This sample has about 400,000 distinct CDR3 sequences; roughly 20% occur once, and the top ten carry about 3.8%. The data were obtained in a study of T-cell reconstitution after alpha-beta-depleted transplantation in children. Germline values: CDR1 MGHDK, CDR2 SYGVNS. The CDR3 is made up of 16 amino acids. Trimming stripped 4 bases from V and 8 bases from J, with 21 bases between. The sequence was obtained from a human donor who donated a stem cell graft to a child with acute myeloid leukemia. V gene TRBV25-1 combines with J gene TRBJ2-1, with D possibly matching TRBD1 (7 bases). This specimen was PBMCs from the stem cell graft donor, taken from the stem cell graft. CDR3 protein: CASSGSEQGTGHEQFF. The DNA for the CDR3 is TGTGCCAGCAGTGGCTCGGAACAGGGGACTGGGCATGAGCAGTTCTTC.